This TCR beta chain came from a study of OX40 agonist ivuxolimab in advanced cancers. The germline V gene has CDR1 SGHRS and CDR2 YFSETQ. The CDR3 is made up of 17 amino acids. The J segment lost 7 bases and the V segment lost 0 bases, leaving 11 bases of the junction unmatched. Some clones are missing from TCRdb's copy, which holds only in-frame ones; the method was immunoSEQ multiplex PCR. The table lists roughly 42,000 clones, 86% of them singletons. This clonotype was sampled from an adult with an advanced solid tumor such as melanoma, head and neck, liver or kidney cancer. This specimen consisted of CD4+ or CD8+ T cells sorted from blood, obtained in a trial of the OX40 agonist ivuxolimab. The chain employs TRBV5-1 and TRBJ2-1, with 9 bases fitting TRBD2. In nucleotides, the CDR3 is TGCGCCAGCAGCTTGGGGGGTCTAGCGGGGCCAGCGAATGAGCAGTTCTTC. Translating it yields CASSLGGLAGPANEQFF.